The 25 T cell receptor beta chains below were found in one sample sequenced in a study of regulatory T cells in long-lasting Graves disease. Combining iRepertoire HTBI primers with Arm-PCR of CDR3 regions, the authors built TCR beta libraries. TCRdb used MiXCR to reprocess the multiplex PCR reads, holding one entry per CDR3 protein. The sample records 400,000 to 600,000 distinct CDR3 sequences, about 22% being singletons. Time point defined: persistent/refractory GD, antithyroid drugs over 5 years with positive TRAb. The TCR library was prepared using RNA isolated from PBMCs. Material: peripheral blood mononuclear cells (PBMCs), obtained when the disease was refractory, from a patient treated with antithyroid drugs. The receptors stem from a female donor with Graves disease.

This clonotype was recorded many times. The V gene is TRBV6-9, the J gene TRBJ2-7; TRBD2 might be the D (5 bases). V lost 3 bases and J 1 base, leaving 10 bases between the germline ends. The CDR3 runs to 14 residues. The V gene's germline CDR1 is MNHGY and CDR2 SVAAGI. The CDR3: CASSYFGGSYEQYF. The CDR3 bases are TGTGCCAGCAGTTACTTCGGCGGGTCCTACGAGCAGTACTTC.

This clonotype is a singleton in its sample. This may come from a read error, since a much larger clone is one base off. This rearrangement joins TRBV20-1 to TRBJ1-2; D may be TRBD1 (6 bases). Germline V gene data show CDR1 as DFQATT and CDR2 as SNEGSKA (reference sequence). The length of the CDR3 is 13 residues. Trimming stripped 6 bases from V and 5 bases from J, with 16 bases between. CDR3 DNA sequence: TGCAGTGCCCGGGCGGGAGGGGGATATGGCTACACCTTC. Its translation: CSARAGGGYGYTF.

This clonotype occurred many times. This chain's CDR3 is CASNPAGFQETQYF. For the CDR3, the DNA is TGTGCCAGTAACCCGGCGGGGTTTCAAGAGACCCAGTACTTC. The chain carries TRBV19 and TRBJ2-5; D may be TRBD2 (6 bases). Germline assignment: CDR1 LNHDA and CDR2 SQIVND (reference sequence). The CDR3 is 14 amino acids. V dropped 7 bases and J dropped 2 bases, with 14 bases sitting between them.

At least ten counts were recorded for this clonotype. V usage is TRBV2 and J usage is TRBJ1-5, with D hard to call. The ends were cut back, 6 bases at V and 3 bases at J, with 12 bases in the middle. Germline V lookup: CDR1 SNHLY, CDR2 FYNNEI. The CDR3 loop spans 14 amino acids. The chain's CDR3 is CASRGMVNNQPQHF. The CDR3 DNA sequence: TGTGCCAGCAGGGGGATGGTAAACAATCAGCCCCAGCATTTT.

This clonotype was observed a few times. The chain uses TRBV5-5 and TRBJ1-1; 10 bases are shared with TRBD1. The CDR3 spans 16 residues. Germline CDR1 is SGHKS and CDR2 is YYEKEE (reference sequence). V shed 6 bases, J shed 4 bases, and the junction held 12 bases outside the gene matches. The CDR3 DNA is TGTGCCAGCACCCCGAACACGTGGACAGGGGGCACTGAAGCTTTCTTT. Amino acids: CASTPNTWTGGTEAFF.

This clonotype was picked up many times. V is TRBV6-2 or TRBV6-3 and J is TRBJ2-7; 12 nucleotides agree with TRBD1. The CDR3 has 15 amino acids. Germline V gene lookup returns CDR1 MNHEY and CDR2 SVGEGT. V lost 5 bases, J lost 5 bases, and 7 bases stayed unmatched. CDR3 amino acids: CASSRPGQGADEQYF. As DNA, the CDR3 is TGTGCCAGCAGTCGCCCGGGACAGGGGGCCGACGAGCAGTACTTC.

The chain carries TRBV5-1 and TRBJ1-6, with D possibly being TRBD1 (5 bases). The CDR3 extends over 15 amino acids. Germline V gives CDR1 SGHRS, CDR2 YFSETQ. V lost 4 bases and J lost 7, with 15 bases in between. Here the CDR3 DNA reads TGCGCCAGCAGCGCCAGGGACGGCGCCAATTCACCCCTCCACTTT. It translates to CASSARDGANSPLHF.

Comment on this clonotype: This could be a read error, since a much larger clone is one nucleotide away. The gene calls are TRBV5-1 and TRBJ1-2, with D possibly matching TRBD1 (5 bases). There are 14 residues in the CDR3. The germline V gene encodes CDR1 SGHRS and CDR2 YFSETQ. V lost 4 bases to trimming and J lost 4 bases, with 14 bases between them. The CDR3 sequence: CASSLNGAGYGYTF. The CDR3 bases are TGCGCCAGCAGCCTGAACGGGGCGGGCTATGGCTACACCTTC.

V and J are TRBV7-9 and TRBJ2-5, with TRBD1 matching 7 bases. The CDR3 contains 14 residues. J lost 3 bases, V lost 6 bases, and 7 bases had no gene match. Per the germline V gene, CDR1 is SEHNR and CDR2 is FQNEAQ (reference sequence). The CDR3 region is CASREGTVKETQYF. The DNA for the CDR3 is TGTGCCAGCAGAGAGGGGACAGTCAAAGAGACCCAGTACTTC.

This clonotype was observed many times. This chain uses TRBV9 with TRBJ1-5; D remains unclear. V was cut by 0 bases and J by 6 bases, with 7 bases left in between. The CDR3 runs to 13 residues. Germline V gene data show CDR1 as SGDLS and CDR2 as YYNGEE. DNA of the CDR3: TGTGCCAGCAGCGTAGAGGGAGCTCAGCCCCAGCATTTT. Protein: CASSVEGAQPQHF.

This clonotype has at least ten counts. The final CDR3 position lacks the conserved phenylalanine or tryptophan, pointing to a likely read error. This chain uses TRBV6-2 or TRBV6-3 with TRBJ2-7; 10 nucleotides align to TRBD1. Germline assignment: CDR1 MNHEY and CDR2 SVGEGT. This CDR3 contains 16 residues. V lost 3 bases to trimming and J lost 0 bases; unmatched junction nucleotides: 5. The DNA for the CDR3 is TGTGCCAGCAGTTATTCCGGGACAGGGGTCTCCTACGAGCAGTACCTC. Translated, it gives CASSYSGTGVSYEQYL.

The rearrangement joins TRBV6-4 to TRBJ1-5; tentatively, D is TRBD1 (6 bases). The germline V gene has CDR1 MRHNA and CDR2 SNTAGT. Trimming stripped 6 bases from V and 9 bases from J, with 21 bases between. The CDR3 is 15 residues long. CDR3 nucleotides: TGTGCCAGCAGCCCCGAGGGGGGGGGTGCGGGGCCCCAGCATTTT. As protein: CASSPEGGGAGPQHF.

The CDR3 DNA follows: TGTGCCAGCAGTCGACGGAGCACAGATACGCAGTATTTT. Translating it yields CASSRRSTDTQYF. V usage is TRBV27 and J usage is TRBJ2-3; D is ambiguous. The CDR3 has 13 residues. Trimming removed 5 bases at V and 0 bases at J, with 6 bases between. Germline CDR1 reads MNHEY; CDR2 reads SMNVEV (reference sequence).

This clonotype was counted at least ten times. The chain has TRBV6-2 or TRBV6-3 and TRBJ1-4; 7 bases agree with TRBD1. Germline V gene lookup returns CDR1 MNHEY and CDR2 SVGEGT. J gave up 8 bases and V 4 bases, and 1 base lay outside the gene matches. There are 12 residues in the CDR3. The CDR3 coding sequence is TGTGCCAGCAGTTGGGACAGAGAAAAACTGTTTTTT. Translating it yields CASSWDREKLFF.

Remarks on this clonotype: A much bigger clone sits one base away, suggesting this may be a read error. The CDR3 end shows no conserved phenylalanine or tryptophan, and so a read error is likely. This sequence joins TRBV11-3 and TRBJ1-1; D is possibly TRBD1 (5 bases). CDR1 is SGHNT and CDR2 is YENEEA in the germline V gene. V shed 5 bases and J shed 1 base, with 11 bases lying between them. This CDR3 region has 14 residues. CDR3 bases: TGTGCCAGCAGCCGGGGACTCCGGAACACTGAAGCTTTCCTT. It yields the protein CASSRGLRNTEAFL.

At least ten counts were recorded for this clonotype. The chain combines TRBV7-8 with TRBJ1-4, with D unclear. The CDR3 has 15 residues. CDR1 and CDR2 from the germline V gene are SGHVS and FQNEAQ. Trimming shortened V by 5 bases and J by 8 bases, and 18 bases separated the two germline ends. The CDR3 nucleotides read TGTGCCAGCAGCCCTGGAAGCATCACCGGGGAAAAACTGTTTTTT. It codes for CASSPGSITGEKLFF. The full variable domain, completed using reference TRBV7-8 and TRBJ1-4, is GAGVSQSPRYKVAKRGQDVALRCDPISGHVSLFWYQQALGQGPEFLTYFQNEAQLDKSGLPSDRFFAERPEGSVSTLKIQRTQQEDSAVYLCASSPGSITGEKLFFGSGTQLSVL.

This clonotype has a count of ten or more. The chain employs TRBV27 and TRBJ2-7, with D perhaps matching TRBD2 (5 bases). This CDR3 contains 16 residues. CDR1 and CDR2 from the germline V gene are MNHEY and SMNVEV (reference sequence). V dropped 1 base and J dropped 2 bases, with 15 bases sitting between them. CDR3 nucleotide sequence: TGTGCCAGCAGTTTATTAGGAGGACTGGGGACCTACGAGCAGTACTTC. Translating gives CASSLLGGLGTYEQYF.

J is TRBJ2-2 and V is TRBV9; D is ambiguous. V lost 0 bases, J lost 6 bases, and 6 bases lay in between. Per the germline V gene, CDR1 is SGDLS and CDR2 is YYNGEE. This CDR3 has 13 amino acids. The CDR3 DNA follows: TGTGCCAGCAGCGTAGACGCGGCCGGGGAGCTGTTTTTT. This encodes CASSVDAAGELFF.

This clonotype was observed many times. CDR3 DNA sequence: TGTGCCAGCAGTCTGATTACAGGGCTTTACAAAAACATTCAGTACTTC. The encoded protein is CASSLITGLYKNIQYF. This chain connects TRBV28 to TRBJ2-4; the D gene is possibly TRBD1 (6 bases). Trimming shortened V by 5 bases and J by 3 bases, and 17 bases separated the two germline ends. Germline V gene lookup returns CDR1 MDHEN and CDR2 SYDVKM. The CDR3 has 16 residues.

This chain connects TRBV12-3 or TRBV12-4 to TRBJ2-5; 11 nucleotides match TRBD2. The J call may be mistaken, given a closer DNA end match to TRBJ2-1. This CDR3 comprises 14 residues. The CDR3 protein is CASSQLAGDTEQFF. The DNA for the CDR3 is TGTGCCAGCAGTCAACTAGCGGGAGATACTGAGCAGTTCTTC.

This clonotype has ten or more counts. The chain carries TRBV12-3 or TRBV12-4 and TRBJ1-4; D perhaps matches TRBD1 (5 bases). V shed 6 bases and J shed 2 bases, with 10 bases lying between them. The CDR3 runs 14 residues. The CDR3 DNA is TGTGCCAGCAGCCGGGACGGTACTAATGAAAAACTGTTTTTT. Its translation: CASSRDGTNEKLFF.

The genes are TRBV7-9 and TRBJ1-1, with D possibly TRBD1 on 6 matching bases. Germline CDR1 SEHNR, CDR2 FQNEAQ (reference sequence). The CDR3 is 16 amino acids. V was pared by 3 bases and J by 6 bases, with 20 bases between. The chain's CDR3 is CASSLGVGGAGAEAFF. In DNA, the CDR3 is TGTGCCAGCAGCTTGGGTGTGGGGGGGGCCGGCGCTGAAGCTTTCTTT.

Note on this clonotype: This may arise from a read error, as a much more abundant clone is one base away. The chain recombines TRBV11-3 with TRBJ2-7; maybe TRBD2 (6 bases). The CDR3 contains 15 residues. Germline V gene lookup returns CDR1 SGHNT and CDR2 YENEEA. Trimming pared 6 bases from V and 8 bases from J, leaving 23 bases between. As DNA, the CDR3 is TGTGCCAGCAGGACCCTTAGGGGAGGCTCGTACAAGCAGTACTTC. Its translation is CASRTLRGGSYKQYF.

This clonotype was seen many times. This sequence joins TRBV2 and TRBJ1-4; 11 nucleotides line up with TRBD1. The length of the CDR3 is 14 residues. V trimming: 3 bases; J trimming: 8 bases; junction bases outside the gene matches: 2. CDR1 and CDR2 from the germline V gene are SNHLY and FYNNEI. The CDR3 is CASSEDRGLEKLFF. CDR3 sequence (DNA): TGTGCCAGCAGTGAGGACAGGGGGCTCGAAAAACTGTTTTTT.

About this clonotype: A much bigger clone sits one base away, suggesting this may be a read error. The chain employs TRBV12-3 or TRBV12-4 and TRBJ1-1; D is undetermined. The V end lost 3 bases, the J end lost 4 bases, and 12 bases lay between the germline ends. CDR3 length: 14 residues. CDR3 residues: CASSLQEMVTEAFF. The CDR3 nucleotides read TGTGCCAGCAGTTTGCAGGAGATGGTCACTGAAGCTTTCTTT.